A single sample is the source of the 8 T cell receptor beta chains below, sequenced in a study of CD8+ T cells in alopecia areata. This sample's treatment: oral pan-JAK inhibitor, 5-10 mg twice daily. Isolated RNA was reverse transcribed into cDNA used as the sequencing template. Sequencing was performed with immunoSEQ multiplex PCR; in TCRdb, only in-frame clones are kept and a portion is missing. The sample contains around 150,000 clones, just over 65% of which appear only once. The source was CD4+ T cells sorted from blood, collected at week 4, from a patient treated with tofacitinib. These receptors were collected from a human donor with alopecia areata.

The chain joins TRBV29-1 to TRBJ2-2; tentative D call: TRBD1 (6 bases). Germline CDR1 and CDR2: SQVTM and ANQGSEA. The V end was cut by 7 bases, the J end by 4 bases, with 22 bases between. The CDR3 is made up of 16 amino acids. CDR3 in amino acids: CSAATGNIPSTGELFF. CDR3 sequence (DNA): TGCAGCGCAGCGACAGGAAATATCCCATCCACCGGGGAGCTGTTTTTT.

This chain uses TRBV2 with TRBJ1-4; possibly TRBD1 for D (6 bases). Looked up from germline, CDR1 is SNHLY and CDR2 is FYNNEI. The CDR3 is 15 amino acids. Trimming stripped 6 bases from V and 0 bases from J, with 11 bases between. In DNA, the CDR3 is TGTGCCAGCAGCCCCGGGACACCAACTAATGAAAAACTGTTTTTT. Translating it yields CASSPGTPTNEKLFF.

The chain recombines TRBV4-3 with TRBJ2-3, with D uncertain. The CDR3 loop spans 13 amino acids. Germline CDR1 reads LGHNA; CDR2 reads YSLEER. V dropped 1 base and J dropped 5 bases, with 7 bases sitting between them. CDR3 loop: CASSQGQEDTQYF. The CDR3 nucleotides are TGCGCCAGCAGCCAAGGGCAGGAAGATACGCAGTATTTT.

The genes are TRBV30 and TRBJ2-5, with 8 bases aligning to TRBD1. V lost 4 bases to trimming and J lost 1 base; unmatched junction nucleotides: 11. This CDR3 spans 16 amino acids. The germline gives CDR1 GTSNPN, CDR2 SVGIG (reference sequence). Here the CDR3 DNA reads TGTGCCTGGAATAGGAGACAGGGGAATACCCAAGAGACCCAGTACTTC. This sequence encodes CAWNRRQGNTQETQYF.

This rearrangement joins TRBV7-9 to TRBJ1-2; D unclear. The ends were cut back, 8 bases at V and 3 bases at J, with 7 bases in the middle. The CDR3 runs 11 residues. Germline CDR1 SEHNR, CDR2 FQNEAQ (reference sequence). This CDR3 reads CASGGDYGYTF. The CDR3 nucleotides read TGTGCCAGCGGAGGTGACTATGGCTACACCTTC.

In the case of this clone: Other DNA sequences in the same sample also yield this CDR3. The chain uses TRBV25-1 and TRBJ2-5, with unresolved D. V shed 4 bases and J shed 2 bases, with 2 bases lying between them. Germline CDR1 MGHDK, CDR2 SYGVNS. The length of the CDR3 is 11 residues. The CDR3 loop is CASSGQETQYF. The CDR3 region has the DNA TGTGCCAGCAGTGGTCAAGAGACCCAGTACTTC.

This chain joins TRBV30 and TRBJ2-7; 14 bases fit TRBD2. V was pared by 4 bases and J by 7 bases, with 3 bases of the junction left unmatched. This CDR3 region has 13 residues. Germline assignment: CDR1 GTSNPN and CDR2 SVGIG (reference sequence). This CDR3 is CAWTRTSGGEQYF. The CDR3 nucleotides read TGTGCCTGGACCCGGACTAGCGGGGGGGAGCAGTACTTC.

This clone came up once. The chain uses TRBV29-1 and TRBJ1-1; the D is unclear. The CDR3 runs to 13 residues. V lost 6 bases and J lost 1, with 12 bases in between. The germline V gene has CDR1 SQVTM and CDR2 ANQGSEA. CDR3 protein: CSVGPLGNTEAFF. CDR3 DNA: TGCAGCGTCGGACCACTGGGGAACACTGAAGCTTTCTTT.